Each of the 8 T cell receptor beta chains below was sequenced from the same sample in a study of blood T cell repertoires in COVID-19. TCRdb keeps only in-frame clones here, not all; method: immunoSEQ multiplex PCR. The table shows some 200,000 clones, with about 85% occurring only once. Sequenced sample: peripheral blood. Receptors originate from an older woman who had recovered from COVID-19.

The chain carries TRBV7-2 and TRBJ2-2; 9 bases match TRBD1. V dropped 5 bases and J dropped 3; count of bases not matched to a gene: 7. Germline CDR1 SGHTA, CDR2 FQGNSA. This CDR3 is built from 16 residues. The CDR3 reads CASSTRQGVDTGELFF. Here the CDR3 DNA reads TGTGCCAGCAGCACTCGACAGGGGGTGGACACCGGGGAGCTGTTTTTT.

J is TRBJ2-4 and V is TRBV15; 10 nucleotides align to TRBD2. The CDR3 loop spans 17 amino acids. Germline values: CDR1 LNHNV, CDR2 YYDKDF (reference sequence). The ends lost 1 base at V and 8 bases at J; junction bases unmatched: 11. The CDR3 region has the DNA TGTGCCACCAGCAGAGGTAGCGGGGGGATGCTGAAGGACATTCAGTACTTC. Amino acid sequence: CATSRGSGGMLKDIQYF.

J is TRBJ2-2 and V is TRBV18; 8 nucleotides line up with TRBD1. The V gene end was trimmed by 6 bases and the J gene end by 1 base; junction bases not matched to a gene: 4. The germline V gene has CDR1 KGHSH and CDR2 LQKENI. The CDR3 spans 15 residues. The CDR3 region is CASSDGQGNTGELFF. Here the CDR3 DNA reads TGTGCCAGCTCCGACGGACAGGGGAACACCGGGGAGCTGTTTTTT.

As concerns this clone: Other DNA sequences in this sample translate to the same CDR3. The chain is built from TRBV5-1 and TRBJ2-3, with 7 nucleotides matching TRBD2. Germline values: CDR1 SGHRS, CDR2 YFSETQ. Losses at the gene ends were 0 bases for V and 4 bases for J; bases not matched to a gene: 2. The CDR3 consists of 14 residues. The CDR3 protein is CASSLAGGPDTQYF. In DNA, the CDR3 is TGCGCCAGCAGCTTGGCGGGGGGTCCAGATACGCAGTATTTT.

The rearrangement uses TRBV7-3 and TRBJ2-3; D is possibly TRBD2 (6 bases). The germline CDR1 and CDR2 sequences are SGHTA and FQGTGA. The CDR3 contains 14 residues. Deletions cut 5 bases from V and 5 bases from J, with 14 bases between. The CDR3 DNA reads TGTGCCAGCAGCGCGGGACCTAACTTAGATACGCAGTATTTT. As protein: CASSAGPNLDTQYF.

This sequence joins TRBV10-3 and TRBJ1-2, with D possibly matching TRBD1 (6 bases). Deletions cut 7 bases from V and 3 bases from J, with 15 bases between. Germline V gene sequence: CDR1 ENHRY, CDR2 SYGVKD. The CDR3 has 14 amino acids. CDR3 DNA sequence: TGTGCCATCAAAGAGGGCAGGGGCGACTATGGCTACACCTTC. This gives the protein CAIKEGRGDYGYTF.

This clone was detected once. The rearrangement links TRBV6-5 to TRBJ2-1, with 8 bases matching TRBD2. The germline V gene encodes CDR1 MNHEY and CDR2 SVGAGI. J lost 10 bases, V lost 5 bases, and 13 bases had no gene match. The CDR3 contains 15 residues. For the CDR3, the DNA is TGTGCCAGCAGTCCGAGCGGGGGTTCCTCGCGGGAGCAGTTCTTC. Residues: CASSPSGGSSREQFF.

The count of this clone is one. The chain employs TRBV7-2 and TRBJ2-7, with TRBD1 matching over 7 bases. The J segment lost 3 bases and the V segment lost 5 bases, leaving 7 bases of the junction unmatched. Germline loops: CDR1 SGHTA, CDR2 FQGNSA. The CDR3 loop spans 14 amino acids. CDR3 sequence reads: CASSTTGVNYEQYF. The CDR3 region has the DNA TGTGCCAGCAGCACAACAGGGGTGAACTACGAGCAGTACTTC.